These 25 T cell receptor beta chains came from one sample sequenced in a study of post-analysis software for immune sequencing data. cDNA libraries of TCR beta carried unique molecular identifiers. TCRdb ran MiXCR on the PCR reads and lists one entry per CDR3 protein. The table has hundreds of thousands of distinct CDR3 sequences, 30% to 45% seen once. Whole-study findings and limits: Four to six TRBV segments were significantly more frequent in patients than in controls. TRBV5-6, TRBV5-1 and TRBV20-1 were among these segments.

Their specific antigens are unknown. The source material was blood. The origin of the receptors is a girl between 5 and 17 years old with multiple sclerosis.

This clonotype was seen at least ten times. The rearrangement uses TRBV12-3 or TRBV12-4 and TRBJ2-7; the match to TRBD1 covers 7 bases. Trimming took 5 bases from V and 2 from J; bases not matched to a gene: 9. This CDR3 is built from 15 residues. CDR3 sequence: CASSPRRTGAYEQYF. The CDR3 DNA reads as TGTGCCAGCAGTCCACGCCGGACAGGCGCCTACGAGCAGTACTTC.

V and J are TRBV6-1 and TRBJ2-1, with 8 bases lining up with TRBD1. The V segment lost 6 bases and the J segment 9 bases; nucleotides outside the gene matches: 7. Germline loops: CDR1 MNHNS, CDR2 SASEGT. This CDR3 is 13 amino acids long. DNA of the CDR3: TGTGCCAGCAGCCCAATTGGACAGGGTGAGCAGTTCTTC. It codes for CASSPIGQGEQFF.

This clonotype occurred a few times. The chain recombines TRBV7-6 with TRBJ1-5; D not resolved. The CDR3 is 15 amino acids. The ends were cut back, 1 base at V and 9 bases at J, with 16 bases in the middle. The germline gives CDR1 SGHVS, CDR2 FNYEAQ. CDR3 sequence: CASSLEISCSAPQHF. CDR3 bases: TGTGCCAGCAGCTTAGAAATCTCGTGTTCAGCGCCCCAGCATTTT. The full variable domain, with the rest looked up from reference TRBV7-6 and TRBJ1-5, is GAGVSQSPRYKVTKRGQDVALRCDPISGHVSLYWYRQALGQGPEFLTYFNYEAQQDKSGLPNDRFSAERPEGSISTLTIQRTEQRDSAMYRCASSLEISCSAPQHFGDGTRLSIL.

This clonotype came up many times. The rearrangement links TRBV12-3 or TRBV12-4 to TRBJ2-3, with a possible D match to TRBD2 (6 bases). The V end was cut by 6 bases, the J end by 1 base, with 11 bases between. The CDR3 is made up of 14 amino acids. The CDR3: CASSPGTGTDTQYF. The CDR3 DNA reads TGTGCCAGCAGCCCCGGGACTGGCACAGATACGCAGTATTTT.

The sample holds many counts of this clonotype. The rearrangement links TRBV5-6 to TRBJ2-5, with D unresolved. CDR1 and CDR2 from the germline V gene are SGHDT and YYEEEE. Trimming took 6 bases from V and 0 from J, leaving 9 bases between them. CDR3 size: 13 residues. The DNA for the CDR3 is TGTGCCAGCATATCAGGTGACCAAGAGACCCAGTACTTC. Its protein is CASISGDQETQYF.

The chain carries TRBV4-3 and TRBJ1-4, with 9 bases identical to TRBD1. The J segment lost 6 bases and the V segment lost 1 base, leaving 3 bases of the junction unmatched. The CDR3 runs to 15 residues. CDR1 and CDR2 from the germline V gene are LGHNA and YSLEER. The CDR3 nucleotides read TGCGCCAGCAGCCAAGGGACAGGGGTGGATGAAAAACTGTTTTTT. The encoded protein is CASSQGTGVDEKLFF.

This clonotype was found a few times. The chain recombines TRBV16 with TRBJ2-5, with 10 bases identical to TRBD1. Germline CDR1 KGHSY, CDR2 FQNENV. CDR3 length: 14 residues. With 5 bases clipped from V and 5 bases from J, the junction kept 5 bases outside the gene matches. CDR3 bases: TGTGCCAGCAGCGGGACAGGGGCAACGGAGACCCAGTACTTC. This codes for CASSGTGATETQYF.

This clonotype was counted only a few times. A read error may be the cause here, since a much bigger clone is one base away. The gene calls are TRBV7-9 and TRBJ1-6; D not certain. In germline, CDR1 is SEHNR, CDR2 FQNEAQ (reference sequence). This CDR3 spans 15 amino acids. For the CDR3, the DNA is TGTGCCAGCTCTCGGGCAGCAAGTTCCAATTCACCCCCCCACTTT. Encoded protein: CASSRAASSNSPPHF.

This clonotype has just a few counts. The chain joins TRBV10-3 to TRBJ1-1; possible D gene TRBD1, 5 bases. Germline values: CDR1 ENHRY, CDR2 SYGVKD. The CDR3 sequence is 12 residues long. Trimming cost V 8 bases and J 3 bases, with 10 bases left between them. CDR3 DNA: TGTGCCATCGGGGGTTTGGACACTGAAGCTTTCTTT. It yields the protein CAIGGLDTEAFF.

This clonotype was seen only a few times. The chain carries TRBV7-9 and TRBJ2-1; a weak D match, TRBD1 (6 bases). The CDR3 length is 18 residues. Trimming took off 5 bases at V and 0 bases at J, with 20 bases between the two ends. Germline V gene sequence: CDR1 SEHNR, CDR2 FQNEAQ (reference sequence). The CDR3 DNA reads as TGTGCCAGCAGCCCCGACAGGATTTCCATCAGCTCCTACAATGAGCAGTTCTTC. Protein sequence: CASSPDRISISSYNEQFF.

In DNA form, the CDR3 reads TGCAGTGCCACACTAGCGGGGAGGAGCACAGATACGCAGTATTTT. Protein: CSATLAGRSTDTQYF. This chain connects TRBV20-1 to TRBJ2-3; 10 positions match TRBD2. This CDR3 is 15 amino acids long. The germline V gene encodes CDR1 DFQATT and CDR2 SNEGSKA (reference sequence). The junction had 6 bases not matched to a gene; V was cut back by 6 bases and J by 0 bases.

The rearrangement uses TRBV9 and TRBJ2-7, with 8 bases matching TRBD1. With 3 bases clipped from V and 4 bases from J, the junction kept 6 bases outside the gene matches. The germline gives CDR1 SGDLS, CDR2 YYNGEE. This CDR3 contains 14 residues. The CDR3 DNA is TGTGCCAGCAGCGCTGGACAGGGAGGTTACGAGCAGTACTTC. As protein: CASSAGQGGYEQYF.

The chain is built from TRBV12-3 or TRBV12-4 and TRBJ2-5; 12 positions match TRBD1. The CDR3 spans 16 residues. V was pared by 5 bases and J by 6 bases, with 10 bases of the junction left unmatched. The CDR3 bases are TGTGCCAGCAGTGCTCAGCCGGGACAGGGGGCCCAGACCCAGTACTTC. This sequence encodes CASSAQPGQGAQTQYF.

V gene TRBV12-3 or TRBV12-4 combines with J gene TRBJ2-7; a weak D match, TRBD2 (5 bases). The V and J ends lost 5 bases and 0 bases respectively, with 11 bases between them. The CDR3 spans 14 residues. CDR3 coding DNA: TGTGCCAGCAGTCGACTGGGGAGCTCCTACGAGCAGTACTTC. It codes for CASSRLGSSYEQYF.

This clonotype has just a few counts. The genes are TRBV12-3 or TRBV12-4 and TRBJ2-7; TRBD1 matches 7 bases. With V trimmed by 4 bases and J by 6 bases, 3 bases remained unmatched. This CDR3 is built from 12 residues. The CDR3 DNA sequence: TGTGCCAGCAGTTACCACAGGGGCGAGCAGTACTTC. Translation gives CASSYHRGEQYF.

The rearrangement links TRBV2 to TRBJ1-2, with unresolved D. The CDR3 is made up of 12 amino acids. V was cut by 8 bases and J by 4 bases, with 11 bases left in between. Germline loops: CDR1 SNHLY, CDR2 FYNNEI. The chain's CDR3 is CASEDGGYGYTF. The CDR3, as DNA: TGTGCCAGCGAGGACGGTGGCTATGGCTACACCTTC.

This clonotype was seen many times. The V call is TRBV20-1, the J call TRBJ2-5; possibly TRBD2 for D (6 bases). Germline loops: CDR1 DFQATT, CDR2 SNEGSKA (reference sequence). The CDR3 has 12 residues. Trimming shortened V by 3 bases and J by 3 bases, and 8 bases separated the two germline ends. CDR3 protein: CSASSGEETQYF. The CDR3 nucleotides read TGCAGTGCTAGCTCGGGGGAAGAGACCCAGTACTTC.

The V and J genes are TRBV20-1 and TRBJ2-1; 12 nucleotides agree with TRBD2. The CDR3 consists of 16 residues. The V gene's germline CDR1 is DFQATT and CDR2 SNEGSKA (reference sequence). With 1 base clipped from V and 7 bases from J, the junction kept 8 bases outside the gene matches. CDR3 loop: CSARGWTSGVGNEQFF. For the CDR3, the DNA is TGCAGTGCTAGAGGGTGGACTAGCGGGGTTGGTAATGAGCAGTTCTTC.

At least ten counts were recorded for this clonotype. The gene calls are TRBV4-1 and TRBJ1-2, with 9 nucleotides matching TRBD1. The CDR3 spans 13 residues. Germline values: CDR1 MGHRA, CDR2 YSYEKL. V was pared by 2 bases and J by 8 bases, with 3 bases of the junction left unmatched. The CDR3: CASSQWTGDGYTF. The CDR3 DNA follows: TGCGCCAGCAGCCAATGGACAGGGGACGGCTACACCTTC.

As regards this clonotype: At one end, the junction sequence differs from germline, possibly due to a read error. The chain uses TRBV12-3 or TRBV12-4 and TRBJ1-5, with D possibly TRBD1 on 5 matching bases. This CDR3 is built from 17 residues. For the CDR3, the DNA is TGTGCCAGCAGTTTAAAAATATGGGGCACAAGCAATCGGCCCCAGCATTTT. Its translation: CASSLKIWGTSNRPQHF.

The table lists this clonotype with a few counts. J is TRBJ2-1 and V is TRBV5-4, with 9 nucleotides matching TRBD1. J gave up 4 bases and V 5 bases, and 7 bases lay outside the gene matches. Per germline, CDR1 SGHNT and CDR2 YYREEE (reference sequence). The CDR3 has 15 residues. In DNA, the CDR3 is TGTGCCAGCAGAGACCCGGGACAGGGATACAATGAGCAGTTCTTC. Encoded protein: CASRDPGQGYNEQFF.

The chain couples TRBV15 to TRBJ1-2, with 8 bases fitting TRBD1. There are 14 residues in the CDR3. The ends lost 3 bases at V and 6 bases at J; junction bases unmatched: 6. CDR1 is LNHNV and CDR2 is YYDKDF in the germline V gene (reference sequence). CDR3 in DNA: TGTGCCACCAGCAGTGAACAGGGGGGCGATGGCTACACCTTC. Its protein product is CATSSEQGGDGYTF.

This clonotype was seen only a few times. This rearrangement joins TRBV6-6 to TRBJ1-2; 8 bases map to TRBD1. Germline CDR1 and CDR2: MNHNY and SVGAGI (reference sequence). This CDR3 spans 17 amino acids. J gave up 0 bases and V 2 bases, and 8 bases lay outside the gene matches. This CDR3 reads CASSYPTGVLANYGYTF. In DNA form, the CDR3 reads TGTGCCAGCAGTTACCCGACAGGGGTCCTAGCTAACTATGGCTACACCTTC.

This clonotype showed up just a few times. The chain is built from TRBV12-3 or TRBV12-4 and TRBJ2-1; 12 nucleotides line up with TRBD2. This CDR3 region has 16 residues. With V trimmed by 6 bases and J by 8 bases, 11 bases remained unmatched. The CDR3, as DNA: TGTGCCAGCAGCCGCACTAGCGGGGGGCCCCCTGATGAGCAGTTCTTC. Translating it yields CASSRTSGGPPDEQFF.

The chain combines TRBV9 with TRBJ2-1; 7 bases map to TRBD1. This CDR3 contains 16 residues. J was trimmed by 5 bases and V by 0 bases; bases with no gene match: 8. Germline V gives CDR1 SGDLS, CDR2 YYNGEE. Here the CDR3 reads CASSVGLETGNNEQFF. The DNA for the CDR3 is TGTGCCAGCAGCGTAGGTTTGGAGACAGGGAACAATGAGCAGTTCTTC.